This paragraph reports one T cell receptor (beta chain). Its target is unknown. Germline loops: CDR1 SEHNR, CDR2 FQNEAQ (reference sequence). The CDR3 runs to 18 residues. Beta-chain TCR cDNA was generated via 5'RACE template switching with UMIs. TCRdb derives one entry per CDR3 protein from the 5' RACE reads, leaving out DNA. This table holds approximately 440,000 distinct CDR3 sequences. The data are from a study of T cells expressing NK-cell markers. Study-level findings and limits: There remained a lack of clarity about HCMV specificity of expanded NKG2C+ T cell clones. Also leading the CD3+CD56-NKG2C+ fraction in a handful of donors were these clonotypes. A range of about 1.0-7.0% of CD8+ T cells consisted of dominant NKG2C+ clonotypes in 5 to 7 donors.

This clonotype was sampled from a woman between 45 and 65 years old in good health. Sequencing was carried out using blood T cells: a sorted CD56 or NKG2C T cell subset, CD4+ or CD8+ T cells, or bulk PBMC T cells (not recorded which). The chain has TRBV7-9 and TRBJ2-2; no DNA is available, so the TRBD2 call from TCRdb remains unchecked. This CDR3 reads CASSLATLAGGETGELFF.